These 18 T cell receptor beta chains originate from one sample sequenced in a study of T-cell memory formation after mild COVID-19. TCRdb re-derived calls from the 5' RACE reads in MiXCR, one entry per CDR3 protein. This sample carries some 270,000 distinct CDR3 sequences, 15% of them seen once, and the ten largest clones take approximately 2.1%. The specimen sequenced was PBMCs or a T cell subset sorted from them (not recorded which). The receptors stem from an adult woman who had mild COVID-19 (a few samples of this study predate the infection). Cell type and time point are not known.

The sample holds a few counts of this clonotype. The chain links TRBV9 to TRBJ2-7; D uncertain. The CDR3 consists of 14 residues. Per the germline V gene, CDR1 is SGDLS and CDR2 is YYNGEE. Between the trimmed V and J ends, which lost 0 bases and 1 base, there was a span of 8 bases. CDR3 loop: CASSVGPASYEQYF. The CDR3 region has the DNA TGTGCCAGCAGCGTAGGGCCAGCATCCTACGAGCAGTACTTC.

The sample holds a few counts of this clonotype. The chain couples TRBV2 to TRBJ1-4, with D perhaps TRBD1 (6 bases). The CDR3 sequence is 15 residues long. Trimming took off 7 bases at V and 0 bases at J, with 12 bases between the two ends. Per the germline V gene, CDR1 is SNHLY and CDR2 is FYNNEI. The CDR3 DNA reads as TGTGCCAGCACCATGAACAGGGCAACTAATGAAAAACTGTTTTTT. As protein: CASTMNRATNEKLFF.

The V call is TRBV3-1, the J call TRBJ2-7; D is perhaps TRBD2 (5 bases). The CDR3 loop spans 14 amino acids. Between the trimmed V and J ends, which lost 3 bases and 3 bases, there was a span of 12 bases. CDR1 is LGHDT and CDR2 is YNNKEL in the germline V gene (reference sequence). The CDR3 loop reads CASSQGRTLYEQYF. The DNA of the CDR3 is TGTGCCAGCAGCCAGGGGAGAACCCTCTACGAGCAGTACTTC.

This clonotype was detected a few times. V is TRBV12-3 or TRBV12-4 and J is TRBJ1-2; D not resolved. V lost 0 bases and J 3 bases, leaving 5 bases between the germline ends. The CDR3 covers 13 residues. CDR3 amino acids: CASSLAQYYGYTF. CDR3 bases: TGTGCCAGCAGTTTAGCACAGTACTATGGCTACACCTTC.

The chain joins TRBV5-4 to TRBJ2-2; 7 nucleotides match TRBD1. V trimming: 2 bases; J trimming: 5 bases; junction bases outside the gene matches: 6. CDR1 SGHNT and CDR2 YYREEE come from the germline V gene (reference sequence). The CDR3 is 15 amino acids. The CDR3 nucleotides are TGTGCCAGCAGCTTTGACAGGGTATCAACCGGGGAGCTGTTTTTT. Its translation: CASSFDRVSTGELFF. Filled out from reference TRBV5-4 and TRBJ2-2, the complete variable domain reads ETGVTQSPTHLIKTRGQQVTLRCSSQSGHNTVSWYQQALGQGPQFIFQYYREEENGRGNFPPRFSGLQFPNYSSELNVNALELDDSALYLCASSFDRVSTGELFFGEGSRLTVL.

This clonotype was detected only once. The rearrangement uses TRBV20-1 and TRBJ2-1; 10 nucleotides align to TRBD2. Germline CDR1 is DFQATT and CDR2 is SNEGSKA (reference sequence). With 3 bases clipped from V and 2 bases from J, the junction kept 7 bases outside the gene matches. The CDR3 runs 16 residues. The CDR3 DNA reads TGCAGTGCTAGTGAGGCCAGCGGGAGGGCCTACAATGAGCAGTTCTTC. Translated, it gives CSASEASGRAYNEQFF.

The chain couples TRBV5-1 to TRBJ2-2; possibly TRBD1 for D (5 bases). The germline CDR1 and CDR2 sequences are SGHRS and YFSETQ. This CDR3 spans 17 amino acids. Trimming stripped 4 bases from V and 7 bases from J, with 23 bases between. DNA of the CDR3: TGCGCCAGCAGCCTCAAAGTGGGGCAACCTTTAGGCGGGGAGCTGTTTTTT. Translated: CASSLKVGQPLGGELFF.

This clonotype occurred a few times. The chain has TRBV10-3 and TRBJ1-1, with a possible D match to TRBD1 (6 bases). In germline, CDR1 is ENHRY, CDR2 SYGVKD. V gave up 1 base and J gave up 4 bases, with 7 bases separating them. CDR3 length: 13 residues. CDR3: CAISEFRGTEAFF. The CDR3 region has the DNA TGTGCCATCAGTGAGTTCAGGGGCACTGAAGCTTTCTTT.

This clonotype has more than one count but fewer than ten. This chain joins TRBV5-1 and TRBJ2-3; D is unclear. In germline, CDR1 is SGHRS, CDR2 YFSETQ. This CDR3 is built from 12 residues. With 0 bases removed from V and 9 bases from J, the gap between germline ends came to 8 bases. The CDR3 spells CASSLAIETQYF. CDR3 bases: TGCGCCAGCAGCTTGGCTATCGAGACGCAGTATTTT.

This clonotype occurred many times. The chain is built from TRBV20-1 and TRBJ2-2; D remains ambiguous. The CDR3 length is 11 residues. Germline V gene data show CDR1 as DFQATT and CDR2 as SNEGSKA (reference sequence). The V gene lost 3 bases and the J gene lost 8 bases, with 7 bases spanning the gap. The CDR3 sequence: CSARSFGELFF. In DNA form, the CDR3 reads TGCAGTGCTAGGAGTTTTGGGGAGCTGTTTTTT.

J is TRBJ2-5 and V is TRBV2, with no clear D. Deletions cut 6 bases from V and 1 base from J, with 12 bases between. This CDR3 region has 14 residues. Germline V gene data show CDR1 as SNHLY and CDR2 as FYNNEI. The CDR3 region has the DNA TGTGCCAGCAGAAAAGGTCGGTCCCAAGAGACCCAGTACTTC. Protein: CASRKGRSQETQYF. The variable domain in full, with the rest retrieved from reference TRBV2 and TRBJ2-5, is EPEVTQTPSHQVTQMGQEVILRCVPISNHLYFYWYRQILGQKVEFLVSFYNNEISEKSEIFDDQFSVERPDGSNFTLKIRSTKLEDSAMYFCASRKGRSQETQYFGPGTRLLVL.

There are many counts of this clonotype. CDR3 in amino acids: CASSQDTGTNYGYTF. DNA of the CDR3: TGTGCCAGCAGCCAAGATACAGGCACAAACTATGGCTACACCTTC. J is TRBJ1-2 and V is TRBV4-2; a weak D match, TRBD1 (5 bases). With 0 bases removed from V and 2 bases from J, the gap between germline ends came to 10 bases. The CDR3 extends over 15 amino acids. Germline CDR1 LGHNA, CDR2 YNFKEQ.

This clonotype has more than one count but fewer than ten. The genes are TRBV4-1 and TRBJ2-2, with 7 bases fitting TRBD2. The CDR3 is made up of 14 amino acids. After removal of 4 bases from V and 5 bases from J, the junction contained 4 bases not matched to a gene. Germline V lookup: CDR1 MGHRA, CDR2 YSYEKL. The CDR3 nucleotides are TGCGCCAGCAGCCGGGTCGGGGGGACCGGGGAGCTGTTTTTT. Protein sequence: CASSRVGGTGELFF.

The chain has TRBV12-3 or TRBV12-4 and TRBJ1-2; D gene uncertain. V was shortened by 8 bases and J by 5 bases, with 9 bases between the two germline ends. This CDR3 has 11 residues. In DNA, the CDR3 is TGTGCCAGCCCCCCCGAGTATGGCTACACCTTC. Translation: CASPPEYGYTF.

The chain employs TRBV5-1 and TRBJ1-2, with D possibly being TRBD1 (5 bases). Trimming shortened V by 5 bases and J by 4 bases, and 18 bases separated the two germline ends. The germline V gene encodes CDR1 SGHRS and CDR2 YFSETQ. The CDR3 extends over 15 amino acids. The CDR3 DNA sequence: TGCGCCAGCAGGGCAGCTTCGGGGACGGGCTATGGCTACACCTTC. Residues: CASRAASGTGYGYTF.

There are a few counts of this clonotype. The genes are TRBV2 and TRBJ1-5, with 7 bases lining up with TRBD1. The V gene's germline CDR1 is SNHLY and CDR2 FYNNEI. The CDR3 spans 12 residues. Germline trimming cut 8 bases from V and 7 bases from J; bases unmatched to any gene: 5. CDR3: CASLGQAQPQHF. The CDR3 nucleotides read TGTGCCAGCCTAGGACAGGCCCAGCCCCAGCATTTT.

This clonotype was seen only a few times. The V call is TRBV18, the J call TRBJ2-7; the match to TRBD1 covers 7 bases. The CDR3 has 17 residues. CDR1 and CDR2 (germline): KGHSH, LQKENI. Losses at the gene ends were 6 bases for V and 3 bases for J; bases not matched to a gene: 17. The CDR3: CASSPPGQAFPLYEQYF. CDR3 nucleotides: TGTGCCAGCTCCCCGCCCGGACAGGCCTTCCCCCTCTACGAGCAGTACTTC.

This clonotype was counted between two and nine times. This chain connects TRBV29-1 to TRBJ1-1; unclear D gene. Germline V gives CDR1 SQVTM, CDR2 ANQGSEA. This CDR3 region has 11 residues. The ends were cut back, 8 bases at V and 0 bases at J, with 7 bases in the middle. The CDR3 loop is CSPTVNTEAFF. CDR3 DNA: TGCAGCCCCACCGTGAACACTGAAGCTTTCTTT.